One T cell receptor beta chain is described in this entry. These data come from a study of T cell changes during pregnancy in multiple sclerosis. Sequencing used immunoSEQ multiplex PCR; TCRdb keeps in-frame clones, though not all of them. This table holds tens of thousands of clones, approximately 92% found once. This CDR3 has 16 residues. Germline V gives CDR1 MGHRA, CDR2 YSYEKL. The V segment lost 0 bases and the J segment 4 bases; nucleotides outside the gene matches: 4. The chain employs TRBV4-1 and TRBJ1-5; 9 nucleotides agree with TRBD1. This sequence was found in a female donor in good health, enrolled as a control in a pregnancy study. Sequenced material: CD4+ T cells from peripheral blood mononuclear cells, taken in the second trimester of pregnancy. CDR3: CASSQDKDRGNQPQHF. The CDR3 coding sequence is TGCGCCAGCAGCCAAGATAAGGACAGGGGAAATCAGCCCCAGCATTTT.